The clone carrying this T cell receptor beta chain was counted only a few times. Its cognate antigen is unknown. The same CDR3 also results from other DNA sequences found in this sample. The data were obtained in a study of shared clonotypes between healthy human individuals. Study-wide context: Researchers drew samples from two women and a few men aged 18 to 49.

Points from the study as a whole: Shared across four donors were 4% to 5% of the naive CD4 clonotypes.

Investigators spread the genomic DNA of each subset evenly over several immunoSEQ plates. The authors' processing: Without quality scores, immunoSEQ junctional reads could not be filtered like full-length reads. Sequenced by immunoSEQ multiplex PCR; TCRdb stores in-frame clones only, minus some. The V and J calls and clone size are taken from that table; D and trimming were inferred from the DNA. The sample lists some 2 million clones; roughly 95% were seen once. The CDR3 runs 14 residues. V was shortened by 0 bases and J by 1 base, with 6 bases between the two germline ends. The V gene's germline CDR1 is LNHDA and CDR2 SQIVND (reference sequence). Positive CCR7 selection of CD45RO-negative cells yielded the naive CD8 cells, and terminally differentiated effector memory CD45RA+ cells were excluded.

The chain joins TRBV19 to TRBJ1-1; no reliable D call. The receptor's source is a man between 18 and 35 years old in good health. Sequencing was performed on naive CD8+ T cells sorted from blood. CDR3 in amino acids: CASSIDDWNTEAFF. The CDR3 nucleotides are TGTGCCAGTAGTATAGATGATTGGAACACTGAAGCTTTCTTT.